This T cell receptor beta chain was captured in a study of T cells after yellow fever vaccination (dated 2019 in TCRdb). Study-level background: The SMART-Seq v4 Ultra Low Input RNA kit was used to prepare libraries from fractions with low cell numbers. To follow T-cell clones before and after primary and booster YFV17D yellow fever vaccination, bulk TCR alpha and beta repertoires were sequenced over time. Two healthy male donors, one aged 18 to 30 and one aged 30 to 40 years, made up the cohort. Blood samples were taken at several timepoints before and after primary and secondary immunization, and bulk PBMC replicates and cell subsets were isolated. General conclusions and limits of the study: Computational filtering was required because FACS-sorted repertoires could contain abundant contaminating clonotypes from the bulk population. Because the study included only a couple of donors, the extent to which the findings can be generalized is limited. A small fraction of clonotypes showed up in both the CD4 and CD8 compartments, probably as a result of convergent recombination. After the booster, most of the clones that had expanded following primary vaccination were detected again (approximately 95% of CD4 and roughly 90% of CD8), which suggests that memory was broadly maintained. The secondary T-cell response was weaker than the primary response but faster, peaking on day 5 instead of day 15.

Sequencing instrument: Illumina NovaSeq 6000. TCR cDNA was synthesized by 5'RACE template switching, which introduced a universal primer site and unique molecular identifiers. cDNA synthesis was primed from both the TCR alpha and TCR beta constant segments. Library amplification involved two PCR steps, and the second step added sample barcodes and sequencing adapters. Sequencing of the libraries was done on either Illumina HiSeq 2500 (2x100 bp) or NovaSeq (2x150 bp). The source study handled its data this way. Reads were demultiplexed and collapsed into UMI consensus sequences with MIGEC, and V(D)J alignment was performed with MiXCR. Vaccine-responding clonotypes were identified with edgeR using replicate PBMC samples, with FDR below 0.01 and a log2 fold change above 5 up to day 15 being required. Each bulk clonotype was labeled CD4 or CD8 based on which sequenced repertoire, CD4 or CD8, contained the clonotype at higher abundance. Using fastp at Q25 and MiXCR, TCRdb reprocessed the public reads and kept productive beta chains. Rows matching on CDR3 protein sequence are summarized as one entry with the most common DNA and genes. These V and J calls rely on TCRdb rather than the paper's analysis. The sample has about 300,000 distinct CDR3 sequences on record, less than 9.5% of them singletons. 3% to 4% of the sample is held by the ten biggest clonotypes.

The treatment or condition label corresponds to: live attenuated yellow fever vaccine strain. PBMCs were isolated from peripheral blood using a standard Ficoll-Paque protocol. CD4 and CD8 T-cell fractions were isolated with Dynabeads CD4 and CD8 positive selection kits. RNA was extracted with TriZol from bulk PBMCs, CD4 and CD8 fractions, and dextramer-positive and dextramer-negative fractions. This clonotype was found a few times. This clone's antigen is unknown. No much larger clonotype is one base removed from it; base qualities were not supplied. V is shortened by 2 bases, J by 3 bases, and the region joining them spans 11 bases. CDR1 and CDR2, looked up from the germline V gene (reference sequence), are SGHNT and YYREEE. Inclusive of the bounding cysteine and phenylalanine, the CDR3 is 15 residues long. Only the CDR3 DNA is retained, 45 bases long and in frame from the first base.

This TCR derives from a man younger than 35 who received the YFV17D yellow fever vaccine. The sample was CD4+ T cells sorted from PBMCs, taken 5 days after the yellow fever booster vaccination. The V and J segments used are TRBV5-4 and TRBJ2-2; the D gene is perhaps TRBD1, on 6 matching bases. The bases read TGTGCCAGCAGCTTTGTAGCAGGGGACACCGGGGAGCTGTTTTTT. Protein translation: CASSFVAGDTGELFF. The entire variable domain, with the stretches around the CDR3 drawn from the reference TRBV5-4 and TRBJ2-2 proteins, is ETGVTQSPTHLIKTRGQQVTLRCSSQSGHNTVSWYQQALGQGPQFIFQYYREEENGRGNFPPRFSGLQFPNYSSELNVNALELDDSALYLCASSFVAGDTGELFFGEGSRLTVL.